This is a list of T cell receptor beta chains from one sample in a study of PD-1 blockade in classical Hodgkin lymphoma. This table comes from immunoSEQ multiplex PCR, and its TCRdb copy is limited to in-frame clones, with some not included. This table has 9,500 or so clones, about 82% appearing once. The material sequenced was peripheral blood mononuclear cells (PBMCs), taken before the fourth cycle of nivolumab. Receptors originate from a human donor with classical Hodgkin lymphoma. Each CDR3 is given with its conserved first and last residue. Each record gives: D gene, J gene, V gene, clone size, CDR3 DNA, CDR3 protein. D genes are given only for firm matches. A row's size may be missing; if present it is once, few, many or a size class.

- TRBJ1-3 TRBV28 - TGTGCCAGCAGTTTATATCAGGGAGCGTTTGGAAACACCATATATTTT CASSLYQGAFGNTIYF
- TRBJ1-2 TRBV11-1 - TGTGCCAGCAGCTTAAGAGACGGCCGTGGCTACACCTTC CASSLRDGRGYTF
- TRBJ1-2 TRBV30 - TGTGCCTGGAGTGGAGGGCCGGGGGGCTACACCTTC CAWSGGPGGYTF
- TRBJ2-7 TRBV6-5 - TGTGCCAGCAGTACGACCAGGGACTCCTACGAGCAGTACTTC CASSTTRDSYEQYF
- TRBJ2-2 TRBV5-1 - TGCGCCAGCAGCTTAGGACAGAGACTTGCGAACACCGGGGAGCTGTTTTTT CASSLGQRLANTGELFF
- TRBJ2-1 TRBV9 - TGTGCCAGCAGCGTGCAGGGGGGCAATGAGCAGTTCTTC CASSVQGGNEQFF
- TRBJ1-4 TRBV7-8 - TGTGCCAGCAGCGGAACCAGGGCAACTAATGAAAAACTGTTTTTT CASSGTRATNEKLFF
TRBD1 TRBJ2-7 TRBV5-4 - TGTGCCAGCAGCAGATCGACAGGGGGCGTATACGAGCAGTACTTC CASSRSTGGVYEQYF
- TRBJ2-2 TRBV7-9 once TGTGCCAGCAGCCAATTTTCCGGGGAGCTGTTTTTT CASSQFSGELFF
- TRBJ1-5 TRBV7-9 - TGTGCCAGCAGCTTAGGAGGGCTGAATCAGCCCCAGCATTTT CASSLGGLNQPQHF
- TRBJ2-7 TRBV11-1 - TGTGCCAGCAGCTCACAGGGCTACGAGCAGTACTTC CASSSQGYEQYF
- TRBJ2-2 TRBV6-1 - TGTGCCAGCAGTGAACAGGTCCCGAACGTACCCGGGGAGCTGTTTTTT CASSEQVPNVPGELFF
- TRBJ1-2 TRBV7-2 - TGTGCCAGCAGCCCACAAGGCGGTCGGACGGGTGGCTACACCTTC CASSPQGGRTGGYTF
TRBD1 TRBJ1-5 TRBV2 - TGTGCCAGCAGTGAAGCGGTGGGCAGGGGGCCGGGATCGGGCAATCAGCCCCAGCATTTT CASSEAVGRGPGSGNQPQHF